This TCR beta chain was documented in a study of CD8 T cells in ankylosing spondylitis. In germline, CDR1 is MDHEN, CDR2 SYDVKM. V gave up 3 bases and J gave up 6 bases; unmatched junction bases: 7. There are 15 residues in the CDR3. Construction of TCR beta libraries was performed using quantitative 5'-RACE with molecular barcodes. One entry per CDR3 protein results from TCRdb running MiXCR on the 5' RACE reads. Of 380,000 or so distinct CDR3 sequences in the sample, approximately 20% were seen once. The receptor comes from a male donor with ankylosing spondylitis or in good health (not recorded which). The chain links TRBV28 to TRBJ2-3; 9 bases align to TRBD2. Sequencing was carried out using blood, either unsorted or a sorted T cell fraction (not recorded which). As DNA, the CDR3 is TGTGCCAGCAGTTTTGGCGGCGGGGGGGTCGATACGCAGTATTTT. Its translation is CASSFGGGGVDTQYF.